The T cell receptor beta chain under discussion was sequenced for a study of CD8+ T cells in alopecia areata. Study-wide results and limits: Expanded CD8+ clones among the top 100, as well as scalp clonality, were significantly decreased by tofacitinib.

Investigators isolated RNA and reverse transcribed it into cDNA to act as the sequencing template. Produced via immunoSEQ multiplex PCR; TCRdb's table is partial and in-frame only. The table includes roughly 210,000 clones, roughly two fifths detected once. The treatment: oral pan-JAK inhibitor, 5-10 mg twice daily. PBMCs served as the source from which CD4+ and CD8+ T cells were sorted. The V gene's germline CDR1 is MNHEY and CDR2 SMNVEV (reference sequence). V shed 3 bases and J shed 6 bases, with 15 bases lying between them. This CDR3 comprises 14 residues. This clone occurred once. As yet, its antigen is unknown.

The V and J genes are TRBV27 and TRBJ2-7, with D unclear. Sequenced here: CD4+ T cells sorted from blood, sampled at approximately week 37, from a patient treated with tofacitinib. This TCR was sampled from a human donor with alopecia areata. The CDR3 DNA reads TGTGCCAGCAGTTTCGTCTCCCTGTCGGGCGAGCAGTACTTC. Protein product: CASSFVSLSGEQYF.